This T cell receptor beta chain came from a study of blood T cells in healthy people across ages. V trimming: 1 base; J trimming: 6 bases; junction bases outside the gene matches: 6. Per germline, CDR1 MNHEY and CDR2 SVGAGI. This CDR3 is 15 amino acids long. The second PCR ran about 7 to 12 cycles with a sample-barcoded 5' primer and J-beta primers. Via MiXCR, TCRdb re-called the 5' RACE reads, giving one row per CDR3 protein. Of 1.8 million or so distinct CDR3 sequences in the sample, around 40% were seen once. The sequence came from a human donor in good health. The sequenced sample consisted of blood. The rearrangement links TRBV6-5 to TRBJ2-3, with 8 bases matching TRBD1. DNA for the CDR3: TGTGCCAGCAGTTACTGGGGCAGGGGGCTTGATACGCAGTATTTT. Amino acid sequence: CASSYWGRGLDTQYF.